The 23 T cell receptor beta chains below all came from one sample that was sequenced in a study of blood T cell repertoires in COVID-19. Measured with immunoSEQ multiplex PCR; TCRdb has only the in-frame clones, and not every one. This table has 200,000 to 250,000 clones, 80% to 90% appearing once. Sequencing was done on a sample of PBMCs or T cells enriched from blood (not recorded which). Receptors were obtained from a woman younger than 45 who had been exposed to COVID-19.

Written as DNA, the CDR3 is TGTGCCAGCAGCCAATTTGGTGGGGGGGGCCTTGGAAAACTGTTTTTT. This translates into CASSQFGGGGLGKLFF. The chain has TRBV3-1 (or the pseudogene TRBV3-2) and TRBJ1-4; perhaps TRBD1 as D (6 bases). Per germline, CDR1 LGHDT and CDR2 YNNKEL (reference sequence). The germline V and J ends were trimmed by 2 bases and 10 bases, with 20 bases remaining between them. CDR3 length: 16 residues.

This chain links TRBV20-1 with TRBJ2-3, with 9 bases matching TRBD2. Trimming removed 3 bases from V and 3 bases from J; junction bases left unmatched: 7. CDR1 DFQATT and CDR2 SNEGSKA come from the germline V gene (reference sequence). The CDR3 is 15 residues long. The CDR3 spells CSASRRLAGTDTQYF. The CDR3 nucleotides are TGCAGTGCTAGTAGACGGCTAGCGGGGACAGATACGCAGTATTTT.

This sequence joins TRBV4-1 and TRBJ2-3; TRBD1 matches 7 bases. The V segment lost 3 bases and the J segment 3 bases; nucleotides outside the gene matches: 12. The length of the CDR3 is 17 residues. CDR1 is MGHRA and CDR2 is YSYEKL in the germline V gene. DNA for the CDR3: TGCGCCAGCAGCCAGGGGGAGAGGGGGCTAGTTACAGATACGCAGTATTTT. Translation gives CASSQGERGLVTDTQYF.

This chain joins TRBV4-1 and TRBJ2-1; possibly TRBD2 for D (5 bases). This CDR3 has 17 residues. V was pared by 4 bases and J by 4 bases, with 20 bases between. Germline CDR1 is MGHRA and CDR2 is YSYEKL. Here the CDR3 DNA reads TGCGCCAGCAGCCTGCCACCCATAAGGACTGGGTACAATGAGCAGTTCTTC. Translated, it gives CASSLPPIRTGYNEQFF.

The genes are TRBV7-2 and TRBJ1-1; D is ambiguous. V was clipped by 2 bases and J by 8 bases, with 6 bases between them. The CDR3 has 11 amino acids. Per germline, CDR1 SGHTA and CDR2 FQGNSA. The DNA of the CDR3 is TGTGCCAGCAGCTTACTGGCAGAAGCTTTCTTT. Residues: CASSLLAEAFF.

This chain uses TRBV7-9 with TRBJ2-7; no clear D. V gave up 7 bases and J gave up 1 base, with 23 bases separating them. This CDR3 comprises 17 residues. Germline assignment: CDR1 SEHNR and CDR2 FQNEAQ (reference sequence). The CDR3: CASTRQTLSGASYEQYF. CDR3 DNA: TGTGCCAGCACCCGCCAGACCCTATCAGGCGCTTCCTACGAGCAGTACTTC. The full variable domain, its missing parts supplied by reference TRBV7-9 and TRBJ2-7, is DTGVSQNPRHKITKRGQNVTFRCDPISEHNRLYWYRQTLGQGPEFLTYFQNEAQLEKSRLLSDRFSAERPKGSFSTLEIQRTEQGDSAMYLCASTRQTLSGASYEQYFGPGTRLTVT.

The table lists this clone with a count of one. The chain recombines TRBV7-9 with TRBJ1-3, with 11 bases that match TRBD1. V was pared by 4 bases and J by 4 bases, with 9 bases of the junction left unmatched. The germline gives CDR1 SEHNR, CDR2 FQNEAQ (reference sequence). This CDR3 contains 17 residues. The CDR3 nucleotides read TGTGCCAGCAGCTCGGCGCTGGACAGGGGGCCAGGAAACACCATATATTTT. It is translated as CASSSALDRGPGNTIYF.

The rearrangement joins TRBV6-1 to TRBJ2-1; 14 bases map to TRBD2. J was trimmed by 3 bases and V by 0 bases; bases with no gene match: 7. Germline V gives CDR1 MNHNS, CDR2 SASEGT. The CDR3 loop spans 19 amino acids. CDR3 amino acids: CASSEARGTSGRLYNEQFF. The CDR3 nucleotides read TGTGCCAGCAGTGAAGCGCGGGGGACTAGCGGGAGACTCTACAATGAGCAGTTCTTC.

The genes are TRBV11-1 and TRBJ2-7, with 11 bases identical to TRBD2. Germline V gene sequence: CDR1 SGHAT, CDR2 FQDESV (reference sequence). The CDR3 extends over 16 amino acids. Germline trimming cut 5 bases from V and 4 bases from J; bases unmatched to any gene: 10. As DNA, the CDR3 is TGTGCCAGCAGCACTCCGGGACTAGCGGCCCAGTACGAGCAGTACTTC. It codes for CASSTPGLAAQYEQYF.

Here the CDR3 DNA reads TGTGCCAGCAGGGCCAGGGGCCGCCAAGAGACCCAGTACTTC. As protein: CASRARGRQETQYF. This chain joins TRBV7-6 and TRBJ2-5; the D gene is possibly TRBD1 (6 bases). Trimming cost V 6 bases and J 1 base, with 12 bases left between them. CDR1 and CDR2 from the germline V gene are SGHVS and FNYEAQ. The CDR3 loop spans 14 amino acids.

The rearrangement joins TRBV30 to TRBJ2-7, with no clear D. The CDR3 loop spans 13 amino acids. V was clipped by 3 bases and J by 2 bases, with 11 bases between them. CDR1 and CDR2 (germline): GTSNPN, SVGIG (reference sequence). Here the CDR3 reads CAWSGDLTYEQYF. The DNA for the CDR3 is TGTGCCTGGAGCGGCGACTTAACCTACGAGCAGTACTTC.

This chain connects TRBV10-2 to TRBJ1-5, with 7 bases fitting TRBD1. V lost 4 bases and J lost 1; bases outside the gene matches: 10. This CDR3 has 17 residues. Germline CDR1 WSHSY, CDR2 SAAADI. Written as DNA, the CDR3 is TGCGCCAGCAGTGTAAAGGTAACAGGGGCGAGCAATCAGCCCCAGCATTTT. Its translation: CASSVKVTGASNQPQHF.

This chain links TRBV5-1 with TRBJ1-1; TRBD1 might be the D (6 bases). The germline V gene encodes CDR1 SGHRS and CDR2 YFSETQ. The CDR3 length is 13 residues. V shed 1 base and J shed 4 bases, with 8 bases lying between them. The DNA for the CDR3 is TGCGCCAGCAGCTTGACAGGGTTCACTGAAGCTTTCTTT. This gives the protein CASSLTGFTEAFF.

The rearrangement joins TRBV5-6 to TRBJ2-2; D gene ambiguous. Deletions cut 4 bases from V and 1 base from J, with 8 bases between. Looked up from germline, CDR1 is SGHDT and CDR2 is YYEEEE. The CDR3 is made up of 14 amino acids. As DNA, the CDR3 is TGTGCCAGCAGCCCGCGACTGAACACCGGGGAGCTGTTTTTT. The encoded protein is CASSPRLNTGELFF. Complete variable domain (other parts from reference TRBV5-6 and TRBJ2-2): DAGVTQSPTHLIKTRGQQVTLRCSPKSGHDTVSWYQQALGQGPQFIFQYYEEEERQRGNFPDRFSGHQFPNYSSELNVNALLLGDSALYLCASSPRLNTGELFFGEGSRLTVL.

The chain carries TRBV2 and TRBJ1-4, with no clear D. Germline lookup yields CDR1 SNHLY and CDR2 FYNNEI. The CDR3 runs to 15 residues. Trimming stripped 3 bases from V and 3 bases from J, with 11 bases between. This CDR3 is CASSESGIANEKLFF. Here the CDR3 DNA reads TGTGCCAGCAGTGAGTCTGGTATAGCTAATGAAAAACTGTTTTTT.

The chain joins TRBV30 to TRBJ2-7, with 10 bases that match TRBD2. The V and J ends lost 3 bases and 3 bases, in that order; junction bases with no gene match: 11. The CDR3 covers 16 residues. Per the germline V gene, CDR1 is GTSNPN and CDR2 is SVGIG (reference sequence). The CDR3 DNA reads TGTGCCTGGAGCTCCCTCTTAGCGGGAGGAATCTACGAGCAGTACTTC. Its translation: CAWSSLLAGGIYEQYF.

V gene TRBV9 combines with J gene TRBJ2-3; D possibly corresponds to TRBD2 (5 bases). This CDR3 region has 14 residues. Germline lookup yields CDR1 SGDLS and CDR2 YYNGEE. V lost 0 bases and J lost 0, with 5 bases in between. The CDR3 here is CASSVAGSTDTQYF. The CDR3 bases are TGTGCCAGCAGCGTAGCGGGGAGCACAGATACGCAGTATTTT.

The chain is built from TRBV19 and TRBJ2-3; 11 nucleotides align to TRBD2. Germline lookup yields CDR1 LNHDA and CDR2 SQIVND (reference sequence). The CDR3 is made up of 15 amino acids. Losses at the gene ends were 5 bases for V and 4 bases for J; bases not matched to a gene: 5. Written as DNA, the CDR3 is TGTGCCAGTAGTGTGGGACTAGCGGAATCAGATACGCAGTATTTT. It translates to CASSVGLAESDTQYF.

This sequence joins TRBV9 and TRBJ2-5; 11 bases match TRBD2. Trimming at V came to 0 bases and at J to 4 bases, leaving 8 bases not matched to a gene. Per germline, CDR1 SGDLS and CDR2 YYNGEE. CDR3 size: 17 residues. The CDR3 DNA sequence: TGTGCCAGCAGCGTAGTGTATACTAGCGGGAGTAGAGAGACCCAGTACTTC. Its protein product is CASSVVYTSGSRETQYF.

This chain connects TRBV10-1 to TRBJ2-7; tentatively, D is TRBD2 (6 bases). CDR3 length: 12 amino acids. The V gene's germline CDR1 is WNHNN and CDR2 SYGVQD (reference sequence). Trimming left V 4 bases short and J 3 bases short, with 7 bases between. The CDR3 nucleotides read TGCGCCAGCAGTGCCGGGAGCTACGAGCAGTACTTC. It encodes CASSAGSYEQYF.

The CDR3 region is CASSGGLDPSYEQYF. For the CDR3, the DNA is TGTGCCAGCAGCGGAGGACTAGACCCTTCCTACGAGCAGTACTTC. The chain combines TRBV5-6 with TRBJ2-7, with 7 bases matching TRBD2. CDR3 length: 15 residues. The V segment lost 4 bases and the J segment 1 base; nucleotides outside the gene matches: 8. The V gene's germline CDR1 is SGHDT and CDR2 YYEEEE.

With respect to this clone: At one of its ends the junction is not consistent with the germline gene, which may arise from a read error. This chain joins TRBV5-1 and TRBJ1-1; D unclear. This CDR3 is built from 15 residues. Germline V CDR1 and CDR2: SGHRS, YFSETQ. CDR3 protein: CASRLAQVMNTEAFF. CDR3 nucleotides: TGCGCCAGCAGGTTGGCCCAGGTTATGAACACTGAAGCTTTCTTT.

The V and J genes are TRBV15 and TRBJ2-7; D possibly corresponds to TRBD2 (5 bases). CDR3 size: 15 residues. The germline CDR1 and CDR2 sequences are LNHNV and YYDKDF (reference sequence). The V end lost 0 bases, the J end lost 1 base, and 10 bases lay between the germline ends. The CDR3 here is CATSRDRGISYEQYF. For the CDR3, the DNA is TGTGCCACCAGCAGAGATCGGGGAATTTCCTACGAGCAGTACTTC.